Each of the 19 T cell receptor beta chains below was sequenced from the same sample in a study of cytomegalovirus exposure and HLA in healthy donors. In the PCR, 60 Vbeta and 13 Jbeta primers were used. The data were produced by immunoSEQ multiplex PCR, yet TCRdb's version contains in-frame clones alone and is incomplete. The sample holds roughly 100,000 clones, 75% to 85% seen once. The sample taken for sequencing was PBMCs. Source of these receptors: a woman under 30 in good health and CMV-seropositive.

This clone was detected a few times. The chain couples TRBV28 to TRBJ1-2, with unresolved D. CDR1 MDHEN and CDR2 SYDVKM come from the germline V gene. This CDR3 is built from 11 residues. The V and J ends lost 3 bases and 8 bases respectively, with 7 bases between them. DNA for the CDR3: TGTGCCAGCAGTTTCAGGAGGGGCTACACCTTC. It specifies CASSFRRGYTF.

The chain couples TRBV19 to TRBJ2-1, with a tentative D call TRBD1 (5 bases). V lost 8 bases to trimming and J lost 5 bases, with 13 bases between them. Germline CDR1 and CDR2: LNHDA and SQIVND (reference sequence). This CDR3 is 13 amino acids long. CDR3 coding DNA: TGTGCCAGTCAAAGGACACACAACAATGAGCAGTTCTTC. Translating it yields CASQRTHNNEQFF.

The chain employs TRBV10-3 and TRBJ2-5; a weak D match, TRBD1 (5 bases). The DNA end is more similar to TRBJ2-7, so the J call may be wrong. CDR1 and CDR2 from the germline V gene are ENHRY and SYGVKD. The CDR3 covers 12 residues. The CDR3 DNA sequence: TGTGCCGGGGCCGGTAACACCTACGAGCAGTACTTC. Its protein is CAGAGNTYEQYF.

J is TRBJ2-7 and V is TRBV5-1; weak D call: TRBD2 (5 bases). The CDR3 has 14 amino acids. V was trimmed by 3 bases and J by 3 bases, leaving 13 bases between them. Germline V gene lookup returns CDR1 SGHRS and CDR2 YFSETQ. The CDR3 is CASSWTGWDYEQYF. The DNA of the CDR3 is TGCGCCAGCAGCTGGACGGGGTGGGACTACGAGCAGTACTTC.

The chain uses TRBV5-6 and TRBJ1-6; no reliable D call. Germline lookup yields CDR1 SGHDT and CDR2 YYEEEE. Between the trimmed V and J ends, which lost 1 base and 6 bases, there was a span of 8 bases. The CDR3 runs 14 residues. CDR3 sequence reads: CASSLRTTNSPLHF. The CDR3 nucleotides read TGTGCCAGCAGCTTGCGTACAACTAATTCACCCCTCCACTTT.

The CDR3: CASSEVASGFYNEQFF. The DNA of the CDR3 is TGTGCCAGCAGTGAAGTGGCTAGCGGGTTCTACAATGAGCAGTTCTTC. The chain carries TRBV6-1 and TRBJ2-1; 8 bases line up with TRBD2. The V segment lost 1 base and the J segment 3 bases; nucleotides outside the gene matches: 5. In germline, CDR1 is MNHNS, CDR2 SASEGT. This CDR3 contains 16 residues.

The genes are TRBV11-3 and TRBJ2-1; perhaps TRBD2 as D (5 bases). V was shortened by 5 bases and J by 6 bases, with 11 bases between the two germline ends. The CDR3 is 13 residues long. From germline, CDR1 is SGHNT and CDR2 YENEEA. The CDR3 DNA reads TGTGCCAGCAGCCTACGCGGGCGCAATGAGCAGTTCTTC. Residues: CASSLRGRNEQFF.

The chain has TRBV29-1 and TRBJ2-7; D gene ambiguous. Trimming removed 6 bases at V and 4 bases at J, with 13 bases between. The CDR3 spans 12 residues. CDR1 is SQVTM, CDR2 ANQGSEA, per germline. CDR3 bases: TGCAGCGTCCAGGCGAACTCGTACGAGCAGTACTTC. Translation: CSVQANSYEQYF.

This clone showed up just a few times. V is TRBV6-6 and J is TRBJ1-1; D gene unclear. Per germline, CDR1 MNHNY and CDR2 SVGAGI (reference sequence). This CDR3 has 14 amino acids. Trimming removed 0 bases from V and 3 bases from J, with 8 bases in between. CDR3 residues: CASSYSGGYTEAFF. The CDR3 nucleotides are TGTGCCAGCAGTTACTCTGGCGGATACACTGAAGCTTTCTTT.

With regard to this clone: The same CDR3 also results from other DNA sequences found in this sample. V and J are TRBV10-3 and TRBJ2-5, with D uncertain. V was trimmed by 3 bases and J by 1 base, leaving 6 bases between them. The germline V gene has CDR1 ENHRY and CDR2 SYGVKD. This CDR3 contains 13 residues. The CDR3 loop reads CAISDGSQETQYF. DNA for the CDR3: TGTGCCATCAGTGATGGCAGCCAAGAGACCCAGTACTTC.

The chain couples TRBV28 to TRBJ2-6, with unresolved D. Deletions cut 3 bases from V and 2 bases from J, with 8 bases between. The germline V gene has CDR1 MDHEN and CDR2 SYDVKM. This CDR3 is 15 amino acids long. The CDR3 DNA reads TGTGCCAGCAGTTTGGTCACAGCTGGGGCCAACGTCCTGACTTTC. Residues: CASSLVTAGANVLTF.

V gene TRBV7-9 combines with J gene TRBJ2-1; 11 bases map to TRBD2. Unmatched junction bases numbered 9, after V lost 5 bases and J lost 9 bases. CDR3 size: 15 residues. Germline lookup yields CDR1 SEHNR and CDR2 FQNEAQ (reference sequence). CDR3 DNA: TGTGCCAGCAGCCCGACTAGCGGGACTCTTGGTGAGCAGTTCTTC. Amino acids: CASSPTSGTLGEQFF.

This clone was recorded only once. The rearrangement joins TRBV5-4 to TRBJ2-5; TRBD1 agrees at 7 bases. The CDR3 is 13 amino acids. The germline V gene has CDR1 SGHNT and CDR2 YYREEE (reference sequence). The V and J ends lost 1 base and 5 bases, in that order; junction bases with no gene match: 2. Here the CDR3 reads CASSLRGRETQYF. The CDR3 nucleotides read TGTGCCAGCAGCTTGAGGGGGCGGGAGACCCAGTACTTC.

This clone came up a few times. J is TRBJ2-3 and V is TRBV29-1; tentatively, D is TRBD2 (5 bases). Per the germline V gene, CDR1 is SQVTM and CDR2 is ANQGSEA. Trimming stripped 7 bases from V and 0 bases from J, with 5 bases between. CDR3 length equals 11 residues. DNA for the CDR3: TGCAGCGGGACTAGCACAGATACGCAGTATTTT. It encodes CSGTSTDTQYF.

The chain employs TRBV19 and TRBJ1-1, with TRBD1 matching 7 bases. CDR3 length equals 18 residues. CDR1 and CDR2 (germline): LNHDA, SQIVND (reference sequence). V dropped 5 bases and J dropped 1; count of bases not matched to a gene: 16. The CDR3, as DNA: TGTGCCAGTAGTTCGGACAGGTTTAAGTTTAACCCGAACACTGAAGCTTTCTTT. Its protein is CASSSDRFKFNPNTEAFF.

For the CDR3, the DNA is TGTGCCGCCCGCGAGACACGATCCTACGAGCAGTACTTC. It encodes CAARETRSYEQYF. The chain couples TRBV18 to TRBJ2-7; D is ambiguous. CDR1 is KGHSH and CDR2 is LQKENI in the germline V gene. This CDR3 spans 13 amino acids. The ends were cut back, 11 bases at V and 1 base at J, with 15 bases in the middle.

The J gene is TRBJ1-3, the V gene TRBV28, with D perhaps TRBD1 (5 bases). V was shortened by 8 bases and J by 1 base, with 9 bases between the two germline ends. There are 13 residues in the CDR3. In germline, CDR1 is MDHEN, CDR2 SYDVKM. In nucleotides, the CDR3 is TGTGCCAGCCTCAGGGTATCTGGAAACACCATATATTTT. Translated: CASLRVSGNTIYF.

In its sample, this clone was seen a few times. The genes are TRBV7-9 and TRBJ2-7; a weak D match, TRBD1 (5 bases). With 5 bases removed from V and 3 bases from J, the gap between germline ends came to 20 bases. CDR3 length: 16 amino acids. CDR1 is SEHNR, CDR2 FQNEAQ, per germline (reference sequence). CDR3 DNA sequence: TGTGCCAGCAGCCCCTCATCGTGGACACAAAGCTACGAGCAGTACTTC. Residues: CASSPSSWTQSYEQYF.

The V gene is TRBV11-2, the J gene TRBJ1-5, with D maybe TRBD1 (6 bases). Deletions cut 10 bases from V and 5 bases from J, with 21 bases between. CDR3 length equals 15 residues. Per germline, CDR1 SGHAT and CDR2 FQNNGV. In nucleotides, the CDR3 is TGTGCCATGCCCTCTCAAGGGGGAGGGGATCAGCCCCAGCATTTT. This translates into CAMPSQGGGDQPQHF.